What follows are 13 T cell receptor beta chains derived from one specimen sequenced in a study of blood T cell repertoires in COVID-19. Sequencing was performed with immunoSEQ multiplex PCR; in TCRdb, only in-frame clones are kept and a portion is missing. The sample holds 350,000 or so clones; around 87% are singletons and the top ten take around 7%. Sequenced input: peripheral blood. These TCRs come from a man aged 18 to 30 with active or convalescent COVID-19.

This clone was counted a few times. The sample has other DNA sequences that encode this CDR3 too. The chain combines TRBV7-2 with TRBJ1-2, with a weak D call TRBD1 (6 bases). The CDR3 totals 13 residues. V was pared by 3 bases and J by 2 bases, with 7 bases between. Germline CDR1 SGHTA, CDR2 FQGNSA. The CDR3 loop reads CASSFGQNYGYTF. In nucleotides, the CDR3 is TGTGCCAGCAGCTTTGGACAGAACTATGGCTACACCTTC.

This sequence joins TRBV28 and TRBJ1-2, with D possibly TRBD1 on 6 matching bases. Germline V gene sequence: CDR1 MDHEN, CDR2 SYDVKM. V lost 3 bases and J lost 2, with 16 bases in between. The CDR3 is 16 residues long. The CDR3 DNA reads TGTGCCAGCAGTTTCAGCACACAAGGGGGAAACTATGGCTACACCTTC. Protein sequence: CASSFSTQGGNYGYTF.

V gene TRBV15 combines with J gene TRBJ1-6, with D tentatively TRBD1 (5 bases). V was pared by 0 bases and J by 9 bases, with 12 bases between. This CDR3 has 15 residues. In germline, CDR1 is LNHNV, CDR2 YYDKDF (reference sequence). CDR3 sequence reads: CATSRDRGIGSPLHF. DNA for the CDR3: TGTGCCACCAGCAGAGATAGGGGTATCGGTTCACCCCTCCACTTT.

Here the CDR3 DNA reads TGTGCCAGCAGCCGCACAGGGGTAAACTATGGCTACACCTTC. Encoded protein: CASSRTGVNYGYTF. This chain uses TRBV27 with TRBJ1-2, with TRBD1 matching over 7 bases. The trim removed 6 bases at V and 2 bases at J, leaving 6 bases unmatched. From germline, CDR1 is MNHEY and CDR2 SMNVEV (reference sequence). The CDR3 contains 14 residues.

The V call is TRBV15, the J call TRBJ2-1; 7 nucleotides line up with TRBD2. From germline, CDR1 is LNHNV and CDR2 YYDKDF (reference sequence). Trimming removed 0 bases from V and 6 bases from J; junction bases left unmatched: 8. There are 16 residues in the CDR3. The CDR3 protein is CATSRDGDYQANEQFF. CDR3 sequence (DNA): TGTGCCACCAGCAGAGATGGGGACTACCAGGCCAATGAGCAGTTCTTC.

The CDR3 sequence: CASSQDLGVYNEQFF. In DNA, the CDR3 is TGCGCCAGCAGCCAAGATCTTGGAGTATACAATGAGCAGTTCTTC. The chain carries TRBV4-3 and TRBJ2-1; no reliable D call. The CDR3 length is 15 residues. V gave up 0 bases and J gave up 4 bases, with 10 bases separating them. The germline CDR1 and CDR2 sequences are LGHNA and YSLEER.

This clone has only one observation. CDR3: CASSLKRQGSNEKLFF. In nucleotides, the CDR3 is TGTGCCAGCAGCCTTAAAAGACAGGGAAGTAATGAAAAACTGTTTTTT. The genes are TRBV7-8 and TRBJ1-4, with 7 bases matching TRBD1. Trimming at V came to 5 bases and at J to 4 bases, leaving 10 bases not matched to a gene. There are 16 residues in the CDR3. Germline CDR1 and CDR2: SGHVS and FQNEAQ. The variable domain in full, completed from reference TRBV7-8 and TRBJ1-4, reads GAGVSQSPRYKVAKRGQDVALRCDPISGHVSLFWYQQALGQGPEFLTYFQNEAQLDKSGLPSDRFFAERPEGSVSTLKIQRTQQEDSAVYLCASSLKRQGSNEKLFFGSGTQLSVL.

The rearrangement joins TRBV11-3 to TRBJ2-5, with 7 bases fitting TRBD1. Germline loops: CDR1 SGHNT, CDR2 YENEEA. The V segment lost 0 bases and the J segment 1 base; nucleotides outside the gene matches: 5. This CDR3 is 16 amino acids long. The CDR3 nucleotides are TGTGCCAGCAGCTTAGAACCGGGACAGTCCCAAGAGACCCAGTACTTC. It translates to CASSLEPGQSQETQYF.

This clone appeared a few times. CDR3: CASRLTVNTEAFF. DNA of the CDR3: TGTGCCAGTAGACTGACAGTGAACACTGAAGCTTTCTTT. V usage is TRBV19 and J usage is TRBJ1-1; D is possibly TRBD1 (5 bases). CDR3 length equals 13 residues. V was shortened by 6 bases and J by 0 bases, with 8 bases between the two germline ends. Germline V gives CDR1 LNHDA, CDR2 SQIVND (reference sequence).

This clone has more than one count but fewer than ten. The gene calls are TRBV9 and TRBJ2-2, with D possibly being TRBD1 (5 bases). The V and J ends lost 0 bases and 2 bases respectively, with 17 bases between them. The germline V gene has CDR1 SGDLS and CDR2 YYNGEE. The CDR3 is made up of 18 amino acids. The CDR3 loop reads CASSVATRGAYNTGELFF. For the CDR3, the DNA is TGTGCCAGCAGCGTAGCTACAAGGGGCGCTTACAACACCGGGGAGCTGTTTTTT.

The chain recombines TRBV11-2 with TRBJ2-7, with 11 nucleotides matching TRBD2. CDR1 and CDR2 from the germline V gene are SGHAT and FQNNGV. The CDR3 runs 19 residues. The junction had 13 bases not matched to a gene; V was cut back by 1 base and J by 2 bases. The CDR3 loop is CASSLVSASGRPQTYEQYF. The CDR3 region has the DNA TGTGCCAGCAGCTTAGTCTCGGCTAGCGGGAGGCCACAAACCTACGAGCAGTACTTC.

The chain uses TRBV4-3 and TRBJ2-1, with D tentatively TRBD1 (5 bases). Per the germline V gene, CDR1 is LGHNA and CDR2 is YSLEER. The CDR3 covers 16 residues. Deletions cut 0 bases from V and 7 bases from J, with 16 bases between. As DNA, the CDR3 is TGCGCCAGCAGCCAAGAGGGTCCCAGGGTTGGGAATGAGCAGTTCTTC. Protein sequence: CASSQEGPRVGNEQFF.

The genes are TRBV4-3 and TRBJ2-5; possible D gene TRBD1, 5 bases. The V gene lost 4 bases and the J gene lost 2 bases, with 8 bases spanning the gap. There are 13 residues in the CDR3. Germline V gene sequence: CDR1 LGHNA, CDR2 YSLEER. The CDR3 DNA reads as TGCGCCAGCAGCCGCCGACAGCAAGAGACCCAGTACTTC. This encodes CASSRRQQETQYF.